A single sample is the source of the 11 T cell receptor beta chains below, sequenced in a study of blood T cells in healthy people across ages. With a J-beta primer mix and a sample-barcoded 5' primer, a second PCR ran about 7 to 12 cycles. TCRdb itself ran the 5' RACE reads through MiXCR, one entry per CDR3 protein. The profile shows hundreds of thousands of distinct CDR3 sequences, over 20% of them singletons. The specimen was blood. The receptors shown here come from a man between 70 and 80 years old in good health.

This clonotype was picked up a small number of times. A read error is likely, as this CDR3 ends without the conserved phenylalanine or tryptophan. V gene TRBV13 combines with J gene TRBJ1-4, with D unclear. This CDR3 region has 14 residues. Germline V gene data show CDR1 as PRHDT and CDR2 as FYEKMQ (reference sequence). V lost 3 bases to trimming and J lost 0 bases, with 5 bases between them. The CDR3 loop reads CASSFGATNEKLFL. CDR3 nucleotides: TGTGCCAGCAGCTTCGGTGCAACTAATGAAAAACTGTTTCTT.

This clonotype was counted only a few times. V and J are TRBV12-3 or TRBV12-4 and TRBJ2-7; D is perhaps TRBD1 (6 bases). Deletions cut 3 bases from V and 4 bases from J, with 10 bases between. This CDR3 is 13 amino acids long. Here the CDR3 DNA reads TGTGCCAGCAGTTTGTTGGGGGCGTACGAGCAGTACTTC. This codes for CASSLLGAYEQYF.

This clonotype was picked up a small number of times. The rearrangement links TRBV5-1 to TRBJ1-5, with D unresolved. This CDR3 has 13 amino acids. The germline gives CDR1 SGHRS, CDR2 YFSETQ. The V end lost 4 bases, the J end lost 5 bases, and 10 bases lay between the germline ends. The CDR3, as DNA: TGCGCCAGCAGCCCCTTAGCGGATCAGCCCCAGCATTTT. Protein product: CASSPLADQPQHF.

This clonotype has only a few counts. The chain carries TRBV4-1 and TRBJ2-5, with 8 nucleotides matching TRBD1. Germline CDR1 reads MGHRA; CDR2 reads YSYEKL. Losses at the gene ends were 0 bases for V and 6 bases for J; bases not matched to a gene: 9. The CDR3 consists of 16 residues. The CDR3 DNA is TGCGCCAGCAGCCAAGATCTAAGGACAGGGCCTAAGACCCAGTACTTC. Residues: CASSQDLRTGPKTQYF.

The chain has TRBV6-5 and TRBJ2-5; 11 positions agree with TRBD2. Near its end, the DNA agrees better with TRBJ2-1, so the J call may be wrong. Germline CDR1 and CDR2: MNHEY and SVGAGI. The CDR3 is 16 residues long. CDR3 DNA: TGTGCCAGCAGTTACTCGAGGATAGCGGGAGGGCATGAGCAGTTCTTC. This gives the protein CASSYSRIAGGHEQFF.

CDR3 sequence reads: CASSYVQGAGYTF. The CDR3 region has the DNA TGTGCCAGCAGTTACGTGCAGGGGGCAGGCTACACCTTC. The rearrangement uses TRBV6-5 and TRBJ1-2, with 8 bases matching TRBD1. CDR1 is MNHEY, CDR2 SVGAGI, per germline. The CDR3 length is 13 residues. V gave up 2 bases and J gave up 8 bases; unmatched junction bases: 4.

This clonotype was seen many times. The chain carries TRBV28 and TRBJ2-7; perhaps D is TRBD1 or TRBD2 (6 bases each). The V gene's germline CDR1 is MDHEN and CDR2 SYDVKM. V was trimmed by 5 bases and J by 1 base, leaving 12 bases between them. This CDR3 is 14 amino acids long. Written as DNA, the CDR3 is TGTGCCAGCAGTCCTGGGGGGCCATCCTACGAGCAGTACTTC. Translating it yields CASSPGGPSYEQYF. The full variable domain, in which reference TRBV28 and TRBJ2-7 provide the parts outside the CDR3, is DVKVTQSSRYLVKRTGEKVFLECVQDMDHENMFWYRQDPGLGLRLIYFSYDVKMKEKGDIPEGYSVSREKKERFSLILESASTNQTSMYLCASSPGGPSYEQYFGPGTRLTVT.

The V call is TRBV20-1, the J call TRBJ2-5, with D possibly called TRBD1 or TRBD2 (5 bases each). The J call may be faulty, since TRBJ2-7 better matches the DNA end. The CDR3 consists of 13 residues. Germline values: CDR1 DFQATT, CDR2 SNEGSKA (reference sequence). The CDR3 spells CSASSWGIYEQYF. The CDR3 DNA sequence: TGCAGTGCTAGTTCGTGGGGGATCTACGAGCAGTACTTC.

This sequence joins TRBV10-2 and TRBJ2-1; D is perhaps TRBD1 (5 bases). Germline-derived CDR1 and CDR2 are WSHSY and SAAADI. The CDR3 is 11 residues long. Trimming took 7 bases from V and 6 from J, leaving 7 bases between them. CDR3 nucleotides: TGCGCCAGCACCAGGGCCAATGAGCAGTTCTTC. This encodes CASTRANEQFF.

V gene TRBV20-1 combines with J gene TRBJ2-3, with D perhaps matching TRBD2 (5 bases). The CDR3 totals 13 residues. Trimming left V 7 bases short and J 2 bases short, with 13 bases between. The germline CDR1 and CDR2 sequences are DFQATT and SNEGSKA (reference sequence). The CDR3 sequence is CSGRTFNTDTQYF. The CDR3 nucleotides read TGCAGTGGTAGGACTTTCAACACAGATACGCAGTATTTT.

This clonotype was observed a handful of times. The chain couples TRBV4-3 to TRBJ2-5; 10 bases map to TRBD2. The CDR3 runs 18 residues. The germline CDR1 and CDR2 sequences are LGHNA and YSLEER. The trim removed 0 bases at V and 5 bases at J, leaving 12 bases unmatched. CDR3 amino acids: CASSQDRASGSLWETQYF. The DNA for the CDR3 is TGCGCCAGCAGCCAAGATAGGGCTAGCGGGAGTTTATGGGAGACCCAGTACTTC.